One sample yielded the 12 T cell receptor beta chains listed below, sequenced in a study of T cell repertoires in cytomegalovirus infection. These TCRs' antigens remain unknown. TCRdb recomputed calls from the reads with MiXCR, one row per CDR3 protein. Of 60,000 to 75,000 distinct CDR3 sequences detected, about 22% appear once; the ten largest clones hold 79%. The material sequenced was PBMCs, sequenced either directly or after in vitro stimulation (not recorded which). The receptors shown here come from a human donor in good health (CMV status not recorded). Some clones in this sample may be carry-over from other donors' samples.

This rearrangement joins TRBV7-6 to TRBJ1-4; perhaps TRBD1 as D (5 bases). V was pared by 5 bases and J by 5 bases, with 12 bases between. CDR1 and CDR2 (germline): SGHVS, FNYEAQ. CDR3 length: 14 amino acids. The CDR3 DNA reads TGTGCCAGCAGCCGTTCGACAGAAAATGAAAAACTGTTTTTT. Translating it yields CASSRSTENEKLFF.

This clonotype appeared a few times. The chain recombines TRBV20-1 with TRBJ2-1; D might be TRBD1 or TRBD2, each matching 5 bases. Germline V lookup: CDR1 DFQATT, CDR2 SNEGSKA (reference sequence). The CDR3 has 16 amino acids. Trimming cost V 1 base and J 4 bases, with 17 bases left between them. The CDR3 protein is CSARGELGRRYNEQFF. The CDR3 nucleotides read TGCAGTGCTAGAGGGGAGTTGGGGCGGCGGTACAATGAGCAGTTCTTC.

The V call is TRBV7-2, the J call TRBJ2-7, with 7 nucleotides matching TRBD2. The trim removed 5 bases at V and 3 bases at J, leaving 7 bases unmatched. Germline V gene sequence: CDR1 SGHTA, CDR2 FQGNSA. The CDR3 is 14 residues long. In DNA form, the CDR3 reads TGTGCCAGCAGCCCTTCTAGCGGCCTCTACGAGCAGTACTTC. The encoded protein is CASSPSSGLYEQYF.

This clonotype turned up a few times. This chain uses TRBV19 with TRBJ2-6; D not resolved. This CDR3 contains 14 residues. V lost 5 bases and J lost 7, with 12 bases in between. Per germline, CDR1 LNHDA and CDR2 SQIVND (reference sequence). Written as DNA, the CDR3 is TGTGCCAGTAGTGCGGCGACCGCAGCCAACGTCCTGACTTTC. The encoded protein is CASSAATAANVLTF.

This clonotype was picked up many times. The chain carries TRBV5-4 and TRBJ2-3; 7 nucleotides align to TRBD1. CDR1 and CDR2 from the germline V gene are SGHNT and YYREEE (reference sequence). The CDR3 sequence is 13 residues long. The V and J ends lost 4 bases and 4 bases, in that order; junction bases with no gene match: 3. CDR3 sequence (DNA): TGTGCCAGCAGCAGTGGACAGGCAGATACGCAGTATTTT. Protein product: CASSSGQADTQYF.

This clonotype occurred a few times. The genes are TRBV12-5 and TRBJ2-3; D gene uncertain. The CDR3 is 12 residues long. Germline lookup yields CDR1 LGHNT and CDR2 FRNRAP. Trimming took off 1 base at V and 3 bases at J, with 2 bases between the two ends. Written as DNA, the CDR3 is TGTGCTAGTGGTTTGGATACAGATACGCAGTATTTT. It specifies CASGLDTDTQYF.

The chain recombines TRBV6-2 or TRBV6-3 with TRBJ2-7; no definite D call. Germline lookup yields CDR1 MNHEY and CDR2 SVGEGT. This CDR3 contains 14 residues. V lost 6 bases, J lost 0 bases, and 12 bases lay in between. The DNA for the CDR3 is TGTGCCAGCAGCCGATCCGTCAGCTCCTACGAGCAGTACGTC. This encodes CASSRSVSSYEQYV.

This clonotype was counted ten times or more. The gene calls are TRBV2 and TRBJ2-1, with D perhaps TRBD1 or TRBD2 (5 bases each). The germline gives CDR1 SNHLY, CDR2 FYNNEI. This CDR3 is built from 15 residues. The ends were cut back, 1 base at V and 2 bases at J, with 9 bases in the middle. CDR3 coding DNA: TGTGCCAGCAGTGAAGTGAGGGGCGCCTACAATGAGCAGTTCTTC. Translated, it gives CASSEVRGAYNEQFF.

The rearrangement uses TRBV6-2 or TRBV6-3 and TRBJ2-1, with D maybe TRBD1 (6 bases). This CDR3 spans 16 amino acids. Trimming pared 4 bases from V and 7 bases from J, leaving 20 bases between. Germline CDR1 MNHEY, CDR2 SVGEGT. CDR3 nucleotides: TGTGCCAGCAGTTCTCAGTCCAGGGGAACGGGGAATGAGCAGTTCTTC. This sequence encodes CASSSQSRGTGNEQFF.

The chain carries TRBV7-2 and TRBJ2-7; D is unclear. Deletions cut 2 bases from V and 0 bases from J, with 5 bases between. Germline values: CDR1 SGHTA, CDR2 FQGNSA. CDR3 length equals 13 residues. The CDR3 DNA sequence: TGTGCCAGCAGCTTAAGTAACTCCTACGAGCAGTACTTC. The encoded protein is CASSLSNSYEQYF. The whole variable domain, remainder taken from reference TRBV7-2 and TRBJ2-7, is GAGVSQSPSNKVTEKGKDVELRCDPISGHTALYWYRQSLGQGLEFLIYFQGNSAPDKSGLPSDRFSAERTGGSVSTLTIQRTQQEDSAVYLCASSLSNSYEQYFGPGTRLTVT.

There are many counts of this clonotype. V usage is TRBV4-1 and J usage is TRBJ1-2; no clear D. V was shortened by 9 bases and J by 1 base, with 18 bases between the two germline ends. The CDR3 length is 15 residues. The germline gives CDR1 MGHRA, CDR2 YSYEKL. CDR3 sequence (DNA): TGCGCCAGTAGTAAGGGCAGCAAGGATAACTATGGCTACACCTTC. Translating it yields CASSKGSKDNYGYTF.

This clonotype was seen only a few times. The V gene is TRBV6-1, the J gene TRBJ1-5; 8 nucleotides agree with TRBD1. Trimming removed 7 bases from V and 0 bases from J; junction bases left unmatched: 20. Germline V CDR1 and CDR2: MNHNS, SASEGT. The CDR3 extends over 20 amino acids. This CDR3 is CASTSLDRVGRWYSNQPQHF. The CDR3 DNA sequence: TGTGCCAGCACCTCCTTGGACAGGGTGGGTCGGTGGTATAGCAATCAGCCCCAGCATTTT.